Presented here are 3 T cell receptor beta chains from one specimen sequenced in a study of siplizumab effects on memory and regulatory T cells. Assay used: immunoSEQ multiplex PCR; TCRdb lists only in-frame clones, some missing. This sample carries 26,000 or so clones, roughly 84% of them seen once, and the ten largest clones take 24%. Sequenced sample: memory CD4+ T cells sorted from blood. The receptors were sampled from a human donor in good health.

Worth noting for this clone: Other DNA sequences from this sample encode an identical CDR3 as well. This chain uses TRBV27 with TRBJ1-1; possible D gene TRBD1, 5 bases. Trimming shortened V by 3 bases and J by 1 base, and 6 bases separated the two germline ends. The CDR3 runs 13 residues. CDR1 is MNHEY and CDR2 is SMNVEV in the germline V gene (reference sequence). Here the CDR3 reads CASSLRGNTEAFF. As DNA, the CDR3 is TGTGCCAGCAGTTTGAGGGGGAACACTGAAGCTTTCTTT.

V is TRBV7-9 and J is TRBJ2-3; no clear D gene. The germline V gene encodes CDR1 SEHNR and CDR2 FQNEAQ (reference sequence). The CDR3 runs 12 residues. The ends were cut back, 1 base at V and 6 bases at J, with 5 bases in the middle. CDR3 nucleotides: TGTGCCAGCAGCTTAGTGGGGGATACGCAGTATTTT. Amino acids: CASSLVGDTQYF.

Only a few counts were recorded for this clone. The J gene is TRBJ1-3, the V gene TRBV7-9; no clear D gene. Germline CDR1 SEHNR, CDR2 FQNEAQ (reference sequence). The CDR3 runs to 15 residues. The V gene lost 4 bases and the J gene lost 0 bases, with 10 bases spanning the gap. The CDR3 spells CASSSGPPSGNTIYF. The CDR3 DNA is TGTGCCAGCAGCTCCGGGCCTCCCTCTGGAAACACCATATATTTT.